This T cell receptor (beta chain) was sequenced for a study of cytomegalovirus exposure and HLA in healthy donors. Germline values: CDR1 GTSNPN, CDR2 SVGIG (reference sequence). The germline V and J ends were trimmed by 1 base and 8 bases, with 8 bases remaining between them. CDR3 size: 12 residues. The PCR made use of 60 Vbeta and 13 Jbeta primers. This table comes from immunoSEQ multiplex PCR, and its TCRdb copy is limited to in-frame clones, with some not included. The repertoire holds about 95,000 clones, 80% to 90% seen once, with roughly 3.4% in the top ten. The clonotype was recovered from a man younger than 45 in good health and CMV-seropositive. V usage is TRBV30 and J usage is TRBJ1-4; D is unresolved. The sample consisted of PBMCs. The CDR3 protein is CAWSDGREKLFF. CDR3 in DNA: TGTGCCTGGAGTGACGGGAGGGAAAAACTGTTTTTT.